These 2 T cell receptor beta chains share one sample of origin, sequenced in a study of post-analysis software for immune sequencing data. Findings of the study overall: In patients, about 5 TRBV segments were more frequent than in controls, with TRBV5-6, TRBV5-1 and TRBV20-1 among them.

Sequencing libraries made from TCR beta cDNA carried unique molecular identifiers. TCRdb itself ran the PCR reads through MiXCR, one entry per CDR3 protein. In the table there are 450,000 or so distinct CDR3 sequences, roughly 46% of which are singletons. The antigens of these receptors remain unknown. Sequencing was done on a sample of blood. The origin of the receptors is a girl aged 5-17 years with multiple sclerosis.

The chain couples TRBV4-1 to TRBJ2-1; D may be TRBD2 (5 bases). Looked up from germline, CDR1 is MGHRA and CDR2 is YSYEKL. V dropped 0 bases and J dropped 0 bases, with 9 bases sitting between them. The CDR3 is made up of 16 amino acids. CDR3 amino acids: CASSQEDYHSYNEQFF. The CDR3 nucleotides are TGCGCCAGCAGCCAAGAAGACTACCACTCCTACAATGAGCAGTTCTTC.

This clonotype was seen a few times. The chain couples TRBV12-3 or TRBV12-4 to TRBJ2-7; 11 nucleotides align to TRBD2. The CDR3 length is 16 residues. Losses at the gene ends were 7 bases for V and 3 bases for J; bases not matched to a gene: 11. The CDR3: CASTPGLAGFVYEQYF. The CDR3 nucleotides read TGTGCCAGCACCCCAGGACTAGCGGGTTTCGTCTACGAGCAGTACTTC.